This TCR beta chain was sequenced during a study of cytomegalovirus exposure and HLA in healthy donors (dated by TCRdb to between 2016 and 2019). About the investigation overall: According to an earlier analysis of 587 of the donors, some 170 million T cells yielded 117 million unique TCR beta sequences and about 300 Gb of sequence data. About 280 gigabases of sequencing data and 78 million or so unique TCR sequences were included in an early release covering around 600 HLA-typed donors. Of the 300 to 500 genotyped donors, more than 75% were placed in the genetic ancestry cluster associated with self-reported Caucasian donors. The aim of the study was to test whether cataloging public T cell receptors could identify signatures of past pathogen exposure. The T cell repertoires of around 730 subjects were profiled by immunosequencing and related to cytomegalovirus serostatus. In addition to the first cohort of 666 subjects, a separate validation cohort of 120 different subjects was used. To predict cytomegalovirus infection status, the study brought together high-throughput TCR immunosequencing, statistical association of individual TCRs with disease status, and machine learning. To study patterns of TCR occurrence, a later analysis re-analyzed previously published TCR beta repertoires from hundreds of donors and added high-resolution HLA genotyping. The later analysis used no new phenotypic data to find candidate immune exposures, relying instead on TCR beta sequences and their occurrence across donors. An earlier analysis of about 600 of the donors used high-throughput TCR beta sequencing to judge whether each TCR beta V gene segment behaved as functional or pseudogenic. Donor age, sex, ethnicity and CMV serostatus were compiled together with the repertoire data. A later genetic analysis took genome-wide SNP genotypes for about three fifths of the roughly 670 donors and used that subset as a discovery cohort. All discovery cohort repertoires had been generated using a single sequencing platform. Both class I and class II loci were covered by HLA typing, at four-digit resolution. The number of typed donors differed by locus: about 620-630 for A, B, C, DRB1 and DQB1; approximately 530 for DQA1; 606 for DPA1; and about 450 for DPB1. Because of strong linkage in the cohort, five DR-DQ haplotypes were treated as single units for association and clustering. Among 300 to 450 genotyped donors of the cohort, an average of around 240,000 unique TCR beta nucleotide sequences were sequenced per donor, roughly a sixth of them non-productive. General study outcomes and caveats: A further reported finding was that TCR beta sequences accurately predicted the HLA-A and HLA-B alleles for most subjects in the first cohort. In vitro tests confirmed that a few of the cytomegalovirus-associated TCR beta chains recognize cytomegalovirus antigens. This cohort had only TCR beta chains sequenced, and the lack of alpha or paired-chain data limited which features could be detected. The only immune exposure information available for the cohort was CMV serostatus. A later analysis found that HLA-associated TCR beta chains were more clonally expanded and had lower generation probabilities than equally common non-associated chains. In a later genetic analysis, fewer N-insertions in productive TCRs were reported among donors in an Asian-associated ancestry cluster than the roughly 710-donor mean. Several of the top co-occurrence clusters appeared to be linked to parvovirus B19, influenza, CMV and Epstein-Barr virus, according to a later analysis. Across donors, most TCR sequences were observed very rarely, whereas some public TCRs were present in many individuals. In a later analysis, TCR association rates were found to vary across HLA loci, with the most associated TCRs seen for DRB1 alleles and the fewest for HLA-C alleles. Assigning TCR associations to individual alleles was difficult when HLA alleles, especially DR and DQ, strongly co-occurred. In a later analysis, most CMV-associated TCR beta chains were found to appear HLA-restricted, with HLA associations seemingly driven largely by CMV exposure. It was suggested by the authors that the approach could potentially be generalized to other disease states and immunological phenotypes. An association between a missense DCLRE1C variant and V-gene and J-gene trimming of TCR beta chains was found in a later genetic analysis and replicated in an independent cohort. In a later analysis, some 17,000 TCR beta sequences were associated with specific HLA alleles at a false discovery rate of 0.05. Some 16 rarely observed V segments, including chromosome 9 orphons, were excluded from the earlier analysis of almost 600 of the donors because counts were too low. Correlated functional status among segregating V segments might be attributable to linkage disequilibrium, but an unknown experimental factor could not be ruled out. A cluster of highly shared sequence variants was judged likely to represent a technical artifact of the sequencing pipeline. The 87-base-pair reads could not distinguish some IMGT-functional V segments, including TRBV6-2 and TRBV6-3, so those segments were excluded. In the study, around 150 TCR beta chains were listed as associated with cytomegalovirus. Broadly in line with IMGT annotations, most TCR beta V segments showed up in productive rearrangements about 87% or about 30% of the time in an earlier analysis of several hundred of the donors. In both the original and validation cohorts, the classifier was reported to diagnose cytomegalovirus status with high specificity and sensitivity. Because some donors lacked HLA typing at each locus, the association tests relied only on the typed subset. Presence/absence analyses assumed roughly uniform sequencing depth across donors, an assumption that may not hold.

Deletion took 2 bases off V and 11 bases off J, with a span of 15 bases between the germline ends. CDR1 and CDR2 are read off the germline V gene (reference sequence) as MNHEY and SMNVEV. There are 13 amino acids in the CDR3, from cysteine to phenylalanine inclusive. Only the CDR3 DNA is retained, 39 bases long and in frame from the first base. The cohort was made up of 666 healthy bone marrow donors. Cohort members were all nominally healthy when sampled, although unrecorded immune exposures were likely present. The donor was CMV seronegative and was included in the group of over 300 seronegative cohort members. Every donor gave a peripheral blood sample, and the peripheral blood mononuclear cells from that sample were used for TCR beta sequencing. The Qiagen DNeasy Blood Extraction Kit was used to extract genomic DNA from the blood cell samples. Libraries were built with the immunoSEQ multiplex PCR assay. The multiplex PCR relied on a mix of 60 forward primers for TCR Vbeta segments and 13 reverse primers for TCR Jbeta segments. Amplification of the CDR3 region of rearranged TCR beta genes was performed with a multiplex PCR assay on genomic DNA. The Illumina HiSeq System was used to sequence the amplified TCR beta libraries as 87-base-pair reads. As for how the authors treated the data: A later analysis tallied 75 million to 85 million unique TCR beta chains across the 666 repertoires, and roughly 11 million of those chains were shared by two or more donors. A nearest-neighbor algorithm error-corrected the raw reads and collapsed the reads into unique sequences, merging closely related sequences to remove PCR and sequencing errors. CDR3 sequences were aligned to IMGT reference sequences to assign V, D and J gene segments. For a sequence to be retained, a match of at least six nucleotides was required to both a V gene segment and a J gene segment. A rearrangement was called productive if the CDR3 had no stop codons and remained in frame with V and J, and every other rearrangement was called non-productive. CDR3 was defined by IMGT convention, running from the second conserved V-encoded cysteine to the conserved J-encoded phenylalanine. The earlier analysis of 587 of the donors excluded sequences that lacked an unambiguous match to a single V gene segment. An earlier analysis of 587 of the donors classified V segments as functional when productive rearrangements were above 56.7% and as segregating when the standard deviation between donors was above 5%. To diagnose cytomegalovirus status from the catalog of TCR beta chain sequences, a statistical classification framework was built. A later analysis assigned V and J genes by comparing TCR nucleotide sequences with IMGT/GENE-DB human TR gene sequences. The TCRdist pipeline was used in a later analysis to assign CDR3 sequences and most-parsimonious VDJ recombination scenarios. A later analysis defined each TCR beta chain by its CDR3 amino acid sequence plus V-gene family, and excluded reads lacking a unique V-gene family. A later analysis removed 592 highly shared, low-generation-probability nucleotide sequences to deal with suspected cross-contamination and a sequencing artifact. For each public chain, a later analysis derived a clonal expansion index from normalized ranks of inferred template counts within each repertoire. In a later analysis, generation probabilities were computed with a VDJ recombination model fitted to out-of-frame rearrangements, and the resulting probabilities were checked against IGoR. In a later analysis, hypergeometric tests were used to score TCR-TCR, TCR-HLA and TCR-CMV co-occurrence, with a repertoire-size bias correction applied to TCR pairs. In a later analysis, false discovery rates were estimated by permuting HLA or CMV assignments 20 times. In a later analysis, co-occurring TCRs were grouped with DBSCAN, and TCRdist sequence similarity was added when clustering was performed within HLA-allele-positive subsets. Co-occurrence clustering excluded repertoires with fewer than 30,000 or more than 120,000 public chains, plus five with anomalous nucleotide sharing. This is the immuneACCESS table as TCRdb keeps it, with only in-frame sequences that have V and J called. A part of the clones is gone; compared with another copy, unresolved V genes explain less than half, and the rest is unexplained. The V and J calls and the clone size are those of that table, but D and trimming were determined from the DNA. The sample contains some 160,000 clones, 77% of them found a single time. The biggest ten clones account for 1.5% to 2% of the sample.

As regards this clone: It has no known antigen specificity. Base qualities are not provided; no much larger clone lies one nucleotide away.

Source material: PBMCs. The rearranged segments are TRBV27 and TRBJ1-1; the D gene is perhaps TRBD1, on 5 matching bases. The TCR sequence derives from a woman under 40 in good health and CMV-seronegative. DNA sequence: TGTGCCAGCAGTTTAAGAGTGTCAGGGCGGGCTTTCTTT. This encodes CASSLRVSGRAFF.